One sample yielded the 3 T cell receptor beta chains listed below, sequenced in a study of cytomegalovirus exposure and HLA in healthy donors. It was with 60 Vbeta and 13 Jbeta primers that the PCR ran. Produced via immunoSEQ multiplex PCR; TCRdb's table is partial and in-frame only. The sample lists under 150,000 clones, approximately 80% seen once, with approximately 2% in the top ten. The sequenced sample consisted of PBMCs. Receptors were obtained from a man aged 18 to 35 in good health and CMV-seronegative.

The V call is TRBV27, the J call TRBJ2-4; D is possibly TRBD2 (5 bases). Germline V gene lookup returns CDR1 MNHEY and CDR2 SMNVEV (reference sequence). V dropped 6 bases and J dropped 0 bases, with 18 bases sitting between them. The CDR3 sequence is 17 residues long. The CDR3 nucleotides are TGTGCCAGCAGCTCCGTCGGTCTTGGAGGAGCCAAAAACATTCAGTACTTC. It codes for CASSSVGLGGAKNIQYF.

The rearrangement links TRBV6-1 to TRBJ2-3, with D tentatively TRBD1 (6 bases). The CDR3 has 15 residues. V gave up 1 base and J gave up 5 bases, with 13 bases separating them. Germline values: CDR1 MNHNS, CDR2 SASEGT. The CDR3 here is CASSEDRARVDTQYF. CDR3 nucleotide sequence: TGTGCCAGCAGTGAAGACAGGGCCCGAGTAGATACGCAGTATTTT.

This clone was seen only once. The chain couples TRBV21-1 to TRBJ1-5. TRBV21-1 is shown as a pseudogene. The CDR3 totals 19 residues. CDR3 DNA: TGTGCCAGCAGCAAGAAATTTGTCGCAGGAGGATTGCTAAATCAGCCCCAGCATTTT. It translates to CASSKKFVAGGLLNQPQHF.